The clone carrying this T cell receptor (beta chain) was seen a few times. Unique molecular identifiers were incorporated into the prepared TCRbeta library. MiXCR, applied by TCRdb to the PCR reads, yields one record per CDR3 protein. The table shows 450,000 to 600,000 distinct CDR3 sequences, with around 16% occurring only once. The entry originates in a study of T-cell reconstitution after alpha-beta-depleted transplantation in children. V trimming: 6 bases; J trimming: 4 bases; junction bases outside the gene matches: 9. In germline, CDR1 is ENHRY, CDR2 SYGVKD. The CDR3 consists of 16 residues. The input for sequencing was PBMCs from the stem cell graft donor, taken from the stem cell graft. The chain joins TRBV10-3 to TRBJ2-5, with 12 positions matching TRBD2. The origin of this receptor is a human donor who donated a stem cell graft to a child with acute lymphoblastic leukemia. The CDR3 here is CAISQRTSGKGETQYF. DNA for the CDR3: TGTGCCATCAGCCAACGGACTAGCGGGAAAGGAGAGACCCAGTACTTC.